Below are 11 T cell receptor beta chains sequenced from a single sample in a study of CD8 T cells in ankylosing spondylitis. No cognate antigen is known for these TCRs. A single record per CDR3 protein comes from TCRdb applying MiXCR to the 5' RACE reads. The table records a few hundred thousand distinct CDR3 sequences, 17% of them present only once. Overall study findings and caveats: Typical of ankylosing spondylitis blood, it appeared, was a TCR beta motif of fewer than ten highly homologous variants.

Sequencing input: blood, either unsorted or a sorted T cell fraction (not recorded which). The origin of the receptors is a male donor with ankylosing spondylitis.

This clonotype was recorded many times. V is TRBV5-1 and J is TRBJ2-2; the D gene is possibly TRBD2 (6 bases). There are 13 residues in the CDR3. Germline CDR1 and CDR2: SGHRS and YFSETQ. V was pared by 7 bases and J by 6 bases, with 13 bases between. CDR3 protein: CASAEGMAGELFF. CDR3 coding DNA: TGCGCCAGCGCGGAGGGGATGGCCGGGGAGCTGTTTTTT.

This clonotype was observed a handful of times. The rearrangement joins TRBV12-3 or TRBV12-4 to TRBJ2-3; 8 bases are shared with TRBD1. CDR3 length equals 18 residues. V shed 4 bases and J 0 bases; nucleotides not matched to a gene: 12. CDR3 sequence: CASSSRTGLSSSTDTQYF. The CDR3 DNA sequence: TGTGCCAGCAGTTCAAGGACAGGGTTAAGCTCTAGCACAGATACGCAGTATTTT.

This clonotype came up many times. This sequence joins TRBV29-1 and TRBJ2-3; no firm D call. Trimming shortened V by 2 bases and J by 2 bases, and 2 bases separated the two germline ends. The CDR3 runs to 11 residues. Germline-derived CDR1 and CDR2 are SQVTM and ANQGSEA. CDR3 residues: CSVEHTDTQYF. CDR3 sequence (DNA): TGCAGCGTTGAACACACAGATACGCAGTATTTT.

This clonotype was counted only a few times. The chain is built from TRBV10-3 and TRBJ1-2, with unresolved D. The germline V gene encodes CDR1 ENHRY and CDR2 SYGVKD. The V end was cut by 10 bases, the J end by 7 bases, with 22 bases between. The CDR3 has 14 amino acids. CDR3 amino acids: CATSTSNLKVGYTF. The CDR3 DNA reads as TGTGCCACCTCTACGTCGAACTTAAAGGTTGGCTACACCTTC.

This clonotype was seen a few times. This chain uses TRBV5-1 with TRBJ1-1; D may be TRBD1 (5 bases). V was shortened by 1 base and J by 6 bases, with 10 bases between the two germline ends. CDR1 and CDR2 (germline): SGHRS, YFSETQ. The CDR3 has 13 amino acids. The chain's CDR3 is CASSLYGDSEAFF. The CDR3 coding sequence is TGCGCCAGCAGCTTGTATGGGGACTCTGAAGCTTTCTTT.

This clonotype has a count of ten or more. This sequence joins TRBV7-9 and TRBJ2-7; the D is unclear. V was shortened by 5 bases and J by 7 bases, with 21 bases between the two germline ends. Germline V lookup: CDR1 SEHNR, CDR2 FQNEAQ (reference sequence). CDR3 size: 15 residues. The CDR3 sequence is CASSNTQTVPREQYF. In DNA, the CDR3 is TGTGCCAGCAGCAACACGCAAACTGTCCCCCGGGAGCAGTACTTC. Supplemented by reference TRBV7-9 and TRBJ2-7, the full variable domain reads DTGVSQNPRHKITKRGQNVTFRCDPISEHNRLYWYRQTLGQGPEFLTYFQNEAQLEKSRLLSDRFSAERPKGSFSTLEIQRTEQGDSAMYLCASSNTQTVPREQYFGPGTRLTVT.

The V call is TRBV7-8, the J call TRBJ2-7, with D maybe TRBD2 (6 bases). The CDR3 extends over 15 amino acids. V was pared by 4 bases and J by 3 bases, with 16 bases between. Germline CDR1 is SGHVS and CDR2 is FQNEAQ. The CDR3 reads CASSSSAAGNYEQYF. In DNA, the CDR3 is TGTGCCAGCAGCTCATCCGCCGCGGGGAACTACGAGCAGTACTTC.

This clonotype was observed a handful of times. The rearrangement links TRBV18 to TRBJ2-7; the D is unclear. Germline assignment: CDR1 KGHSH and CDR2 LQKENI. CDR3 size: 14 residues. Trimming took 2 bases from V and 6 from J, leaving 14 bases between them. CDR3 sequence (DNA): TGTGCCAGCTCACCAGGTATGGGGATCCCCGAGCAGTACTTC. The encoded protein is CASSPGMGIPEQYF.

The gene calls are TRBV5-1 and TRBJ2-3; no clear D gene. The CDR3 is made up of 14 amino acids. Per germline, CDR1 SGHRS and CDR2 YFSETQ. Trimming cost V 0 bases and J 4 bases, with 9 bases left between them. CDR3 DNA sequence: TGCGCCAGCAGCTTGGCCTTAACAGCAGATACGCAGTATTTT. This translates into CASSLALTADTQYF. The whole variable domain, filled in from reference TRBV5-1 and TRBJ2-3, reads KAGVTQTPRYLIKTRGQQVTLSCSPISGHRSVSWYQQTPGQGLQFLFEYFSETQRNKGNFPGRFSGRQFSNSRSEMNVSTLELGDSALYLCASSLALTADTQYFGPGTRLTVL.

The chain carries TRBV4-1 and TRBJ2-5; TRBD2 agrees at 11 bases. CDR3 length: 18 amino acids. In germline, CDR1 is MGHRA, CDR2 YSYEKL. Trimming at V came to 3 bases and at J to 1 base, leaving 10 bases not matched to a gene. CDR3 residues: CASSQRSLAGGLQETQYF. In DNA form, the CDR3 reads TGCGCCAGCAGCCAGAGGTCCCTAGCGGGGGGCCTCCAAGAGACCCAGTACTTC.

The genes are TRBV15 and TRBJ2-1; 7 bases are shared with TRBD2. The CDR3 has 17 residues. Trimming at V came to 0 bases and at J to 5 bases, leaving 10 bases not matched to a gene. The V gene's germline CDR1 is LNHNV and CDR2 YYDKDF (reference sequence). CDR3 sequence reads: CATSRDLGAGTNNEQFF. In DNA form, the CDR3 reads TGTGCCACCAGCAGAGATCTCGGAGCGGGAACCAACAATGAGCAGTTCTTC.